The 24 T cell receptor beta chains below all came from one sample that was sequenced in a study of OX40 agonist ivuxolimab in advanced cancers. Some clones are missing from TCRdb's copy, which holds only in-frame ones; the method was immunoSEQ multiplex PCR. The table shows about 84,000 clones, with 85% to 95% occurring only once. The specimen comprised CD4+ or CD8+ T cells sorted from blood, sampled in a trial of the OX40 agonist ivuxolimab. The receptor set was obtained from an adult with an advanced solid tumor such as melanoma, head and neck, liver or kidney cancer.

The rearrangement uses TRBV7-9 and TRBJ2-1; 7 nucleotides line up with TRBD1. Trimming removed 5 bases from V and 0 bases from J; junction bases left unmatched: 4. Germline-derived CDR1 and CDR2 are SEHNR and FQNEAQ (reference sequence). The CDR3 runs to 15 residues. The CDR3: CASSIDRDSYNEQFF. The CDR3 region has the DNA TGTGCCAGCAGCATCGACAGGGACTCCTACAATGAGCAGTTCTTC.

This clone was seen a single time. The rearrangement links TRBV13 to TRBJ1-2, with D tentatively TRBD1 (6 bases). CDR1 is PRHDT and CDR2 is FYEKMQ in the germline V gene (reference sequence). Deletions cut 6 bases from V and 2 bases from J, with 16 bases between. This CDR3 is 15 amino acids long. The CDR3 DNA follows: TGTGCCAGCAGTCACTTCACAGGGACCAACTATGGCTACACCTTC. Protein: CASSHFTGTNYGYTF.

A remark on this clone: One junction end disagrees with the germline gene, perhaps due to a read error. The chain uses TRBV7-7 and TRBJ2-6, with unresolved D. The germline V gene encodes CDR1 SSHAT and CDR2 FNYEAQ (reference sequence). The length of the CDR3 is 15 residues. The CDR3 sequence is CASSLGSSGANVLTF. The CDR3 region has the DNA TGTGCTAGCAGCTTAGGCTCGTCTGGGGCCAACGTCCTGACTTTC.

This chain uses TRBV7-9 with TRBJ2-1, with D possibly matching TRBD1 (5 bases). CDR3 length equals 13 residues. V was clipped by 3 bases and J by 3 bases, with 6 bases between them. Looked up from germline, CDR1 is SEHNR and CDR2 is FQNEAQ (reference sequence). CDR3 DNA sequence: TGTGCCAGCAGCTTGACAGACTACAATGAGCAGTTCTTC. It codes for CASSLTDYNEQFF.

The chain links TRBV4-1 to TRBJ1-4, with a tentative D call TRBD1 (5 bases). The CDR3 is 16 amino acids. V dropped 3 bases and J dropped 0 bases, with 11 bases sitting between them. Germline assignment: CDR1 MGHRA and CDR2 YSYEKL. The CDR3 DNA sequence: TGCGCCAGCAGCCAGGGACGGGTGACAACTAATGAAAAACTGTTTTTT. It is translated as CASSQGRVTTNEKLFF.

J is TRBJ2-2 and V is TRBV19, with TRBD2 matching over 7 bases. The CDR3 sequence is 12 residues long. CDR1 and CDR2 (germline): LNHDA, SQIVND (reference sequence). The trim removed 8 bases at V and 7 bases at J, leaving 4 bases unmatched. The DNA of the CDR3 is TGTGCCAGTGTCAGGGAGGGCGGGGAGCTGTTTTTT. Protein product: CASVREGGELFF.

The chain recombines TRBV19 with TRBJ1-3, with D hard to call. CDR3 length: 11 amino acids. Trimming cost V 10 bases and J 2 bases, with 6 bases left between them. CDR1 and CDR2 from the germline V gene are LNHDA and SQIVND (reference sequence). This CDR3 reads CATRTGNTIYF. The CDR3 bases are TGTGCCACTCGGACTGGAAACACCATATATTTT.

This clone was counted a single time. The chain employs TRBV12-5 and TRBJ2-2, with D uncertain. This CDR3 spans 12 amino acids. Germline loops: CDR1 LGHNT, CDR2 FRNRAP. V was pared by 3 bases and J by 6 bases, with 5 bases between. CDR3: CASGFGPGELFF. The CDR3 coding sequence is TGTGCTAGTGGTTTCGGACCCGGGGAGCTGTTTTTT.

The chain joins TRBV2 to TRBJ1-1, with no clear D. Looked up from germline, CDR1 is SNHLY and CDR2 is FYNNEI. This CDR3 is built from 12 residues. Trimming removed 8 bases at V and 0 bases at J, with 7 bases between. The CDR3 region is CASGRMNTEAFF. CDR3 nucleotides: TGTGCCAGCGGGAGGATGAACACTGAAGCTTTCTTT.

This clone appeared a single time. The chain couples TRBV19 to TRBJ2-5, with unresolved D. V lost 4 bases and J lost 4, with 4 bases in between. CDR1 is LNHDA, CDR2 SQIVND, per germline (reference sequence). This CDR3 is built from 11 residues. The CDR3, as DNA: TGTGCCAGTAGTAGACGAGAGACCCAGTACTTC. Protein sequence: CASSRRETQYF.

The chain has TRBV4-2 and TRBJ2-5, with D tentatively TRBD2 (7 bases). From germline, CDR1 is LGHNA and CDR2 YNFKEQ. The V end was cut by 4 bases, the J end by 5 bases, with 20 bases between. This CDR3 has 16 amino acids. DNA of the CDR3: TGTGCCAGCAGCCCGAGGGGGGGCCGATTAATGGAGACCCAGTACTTC. It yields the protein CASSPRGGRLMETQYF.

V usage is TRBV9 and J usage is TRBJ1-4; D remains ambiguous. Per the germline V gene, CDR1 is SGDLS and CDR2 is YYNGEE. Between the trimmed V and J ends, which lost 0 bases and 6 bases, there was a span of 12 bases. The CDR3 spans 15 residues. CDR3 DNA sequence: TGTGCCAGCAGCGTAGATGGGGAGGTCGATGAAAAACTGTTTTTT. It yields the protein CASSVDGEVDEKLFF.

The chain employs TRBV7-9 and TRBJ2-7; D is perhaps TRBD1 (6 bases). The CDR3 contains 14 residues. V lost 2 bases and J 3 bases, leaving 11 bases between the germline ends. The germline V gene encodes CDR1 SEHNR and CDR2 FQNEAQ (reference sequence). CDR3 sequence (DNA): TGTGCCAGCAGCTTAACAGGGCGGATCTACGAGCAGTACTTC. This codes for CASSLTGRIYEQYF.

V is TRBV9 and J is TRBJ2-2; 10 bases map to TRBD1. From germline, CDR1 is SGDLS and CDR2 YYNGEE. V lost 0 bases to trimming and J lost 5 bases; unmatched junction nucleotides: 1. CDR3 length: 15 residues. This CDR3 is CASSVGDRGTGELFF. The DNA for the CDR3 is TGTGCCAGCAGCGTAGGGGACAGGGGTACCGGGGAGCTGTTTTTT.

The V gene is TRBV27, the J gene TRBJ1-1; no reliable D call. The V and J ends lost 3 bases and 4 bases respectively, with 6 bases between them. There are 12 residues in the CDR3. Germline CDR1 is MNHEY and CDR2 is SMNVEV (reference sequence). The DNA of the CDR3 is TGTGCCAGCAGTTTTGCGGGCACTGAAGCTTTCTTT. Amino acids: CASSFAGTEAFF.

This clone showed up just once. The chain has TRBV7-9 and TRBJ2-5; D perhaps matches TRBD1 (5 bases). Trimming pared 5 bases from V and 5 bases from J, leaving 15 bases between. Germline V gene data show CDR1 as SEHNR and CDR2 as FQNEAQ (reference sequence). CDR3 length: 14 amino acids. The CDR3 loop is CASSTSGAHETQYF. The CDR3 DNA sequence: TGTGCCAGCAGCACGAGTGGGGCACACGAGACCCAGTACTTC.

This chain joins TRBV7-9 and TRBJ2-7; 11 nucleotides align to TRBD2. Germline V lookup: CDR1 SEHNR, CDR2 FQNEAQ (reference sequence). This CDR3 has 18 amino acids. Trimming cost V 4 bases and J 2 bases; bases outside gene matches: 13. The CDR3 spells CASSSTGTSGAYAYEQYF. The CDR3 DNA is TGTGCCAGCAGCTCAACCGGGACTAGCGGAGCCTATGCCTACGAGCAGTACTTC. The complete variable domain, with remaining parts taken from reference TRBV7-9 and TRBJ2-7, reads DTGVSQNPRHKITKRGQNVTFRCDPISEHNRLYWYRQTLGQGPEFLTYFQNEAQLEKSRLLSDRFSAERPKGSFSTLEIQRTEQGDSAMYLCASSSTGTSGAYAYEQYFGPGTRLTVT.

This chain connects TRBV4-2 to TRBJ2-1; 11 nucleotides agree with TRBD2. The germline V gene has CDR1 LGHNA and CDR2 YNFKEQ. Trimming at V came to 4 bases and at J to 4 bases, leaving 18 bases not matched to a gene. The CDR3 runs 20 residues. CDR3 loop: CASSLQNPSRLAGPYNEQFF. The CDR3 bases are TGTGCCAGCAGCCTCCAGAACCCCTCCAGACTAGCGGGGCCTTACAATGAGCAGTTCTTC.

V usage is TRBV7-2 and J usage is TRBJ2-7, with 9 bases lining up with TRBD2. Per the germline V gene, CDR1 is SGHTA and CDR2 is FQGNSA. J lost 4 bases, V lost 3 bases, and 19 bases had no gene match. The CDR3 contains 19 residues. The CDR3 is CASSFQFGVSAGGRYEQYF. In nucleotides, the CDR3 is TGTGCCAGCAGCTTCCAATTCGGGGTGTCAGCGGGAGGCCGATACGAGCAGTACTTC.

The V gene is TRBV6-5, the J gene TRBJ1-1, with TRBD1 matching over 7 bases. The germline V gene encodes CDR1 MNHEY and CDR2 SVGAGI. J was trimmed by 8 bases and V by 2 bases; bases with no gene match: 2. This CDR3 is built from 12 residues. CDR3 loop: CASSYGGGEAFF. The CDR3 DNA reads as TGTGCCAGCAGTTACGGAGGGGGCGAAGCTTTCTTT.

This clone showed up just once. This rearrangement joins TRBV7-3 to TRBJ2-2; 11 bases are a match to TRBD2. The CDR3 sequence is 16 residues long. V lost 1 base, J lost 6 bases, and 4 bases stayed unmatched. Germline V gives CDR1 SGHTA, CDR2 FQGTGA. This CDR3 reads CASSLILAGGPGELFF. DNA of the CDR3: TGTGCCAGCAGCTTAATATTAGCGGGAGGGCCCGGGGAGCTGTTTTTT.

This clone was seen only a few times. J is TRBJ2-1 and V is TRBV2; either TRBD1 or TRBD2 may supply D (5 bases each). Germline lookup yields CDR1 SNHLY and CDR2 FYNNEI. The CDR3 has 15 residues. The V end was cut by 2 bases, the J end by 6 bases, with 14 bases between. The CDR3 sequence is CASSESVVGTNEQFF. For the CDR3, the DNA is TGTGCCAGCAGTGAATCGGTAGTTGGGACCAATGAGCAGTTCTTC.

The rearrangement uses TRBV19 and TRBJ1-4, with D unresolved. CDR1 is LNHDA, CDR2 SQIVND, per germline (reference sequence). This CDR3 spans 18 amino acids. V dropped 3 bases and J dropped 7 bases, with 24 bases sitting between them. The CDR3, as DNA: TGTGCCAGTAGTATTTTTGGGTTTTGGGGAGATACACCTGAAAAACTGTTTTTT. Protein product: CASSIFGFWGDTPEKLFF.

In this sample, this clone turned up once. The genes are TRBV4-3 and TRBJ2-2; 12 positions match TRBD2. Germline CDR1 is LGHNA and CDR2 is YSLEER. Losses at the gene ends were 5 bases for V and 4 bases for J; bases not matched to a gene: 2. CDR3 length: 15 residues. The DNA of the CDR3 is TGCGCCAGCAGCAGGACTAGCGGGGTCACCGGGGAGCTGTTTTTT. It codes for CASSRTSGVTGELFF.